The rows below give T cell receptor beta chains drawn from one sample of a study of shared clonotypes between healthy human individuals. The protocol was immunoSEQ multiplex PCR, while the TCRdb copy is restricted to in-frame clones and leaves out a portion. The sample has 650,000 to 800,000 clones, 55% to 75% seen once. The specimen was memory CD4+ T cells sorted from blood. Source of these receptors: a woman younger than 45 in good health. Each CDR3 is given without its conserved first and last residue. Each record gives: clone size, V gene, J gene, CDR3 protein. Expanded clones are given a class, and other clones once, few, many or no size at all.

size: NA
V: TRBV6-5
J: TRBJ2-7
CDR3: ASRSGTALGEQY

size: few
V: TRBV28
J: TRBJ2-1
CDR3: ASSFYLTGLKSSYNEQF

size: few
V: TRBV6-5
J: TRBJ2-7
CDR3: ASRRTSGSPYEQY

size: once
V: TRBV29-1
J: TRBJ2-1
CDR3: SVSGSFGTYNEQF

size: once
V: TRBV6-1
J: TRBJ1-2
CDR3: AGRQGAIGYGYT

size: NA
V: TRBV7-9
J: TRBJ2-3
CDR3: ASSYGLAGGDTQY

size: few
V: TRBV5-6
J: TRBJ2-1
CDR3: ASSQYGRNSYNEQF

size: once
V: TRBV4-1
J: TRBJ2-1
CDR3: ASSQAFWQGSYNEQF

size: once
V: TRBV7-2
J: TRBJ2-3
CDR3: ASSFGQGGGATQY

size: NA
V: TRBV10-1
J: TRBJ1-1
CDR3: ASRVGRLWAEAF

size: NA
V: TRBV12-5
J: TRBJ1-1
CDR3: ASGRALQGHATEAF

size: NA
V: TRBV28
J: TRBJ2-3
CDR3: ASIEGERADTQY

size: NA
V: TRBV9
J: TRBJ1-3
CDR3: ASSAGQARGNTIY

size: NA
V: TRBV2
J: TRBJ1-2
CDR3: ASSEPRGTNYGYT

size: NA
V: TRBV5-8
J: TRBJ2-7
CDR3: ASSLASGTGVYEQY

size: NA
V: TRBV18
J: TRBJ1-5
CDR3: ASSPYGDQPQH

size: NA
V: TRBV18
J: TRBJ2-7
CDR3: ASSPGQPSYEQY

size: NA
V: TRBV28
J: TRBJ1-4
CDR3: ASSSARGGHEKLF

size: NA
V: TRBV11-2
J: TRBJ2-2
CDR3: ASRRPFFGGELF

size: once
V: TRBV7-9
J: TRBJ2-7
CDR3: ASSLIGGSDEQY